The subject of this entry is one T cell receptor beta chain. The CDR3 has 14 residues. Per germline, CDR1 MNHEY and CDR2 SVGAGI. The J segment lost 11 bases and the V segment lost 6 bases, leaving 15 bases of the junction unmatched. The data derive from a study of cytomegalovirus exposure and HLA in healthy donors. PCR involved 60 Vbeta and 13 Jbeta primers. Sequenced by immunoSEQ multiplex PCR; TCRdb stores in-frame clones only, minus some. The sample lists around 89,000 clones, over 75% occurring once. This sequence originates from a girl aged 2-9 years in good health and CMV-seropositive. Sequencing was performed on PBMCs. The chain combines TRBV6-5 with TRBJ1-2; 7 nucleotides agree with TRBD1. The CDR3 DNA reads as TGTGCCAGCAGCCTCCAGGGGGATCGAATGCGGTACACCTTC. As protein: CASSLQGDRMRYTF.